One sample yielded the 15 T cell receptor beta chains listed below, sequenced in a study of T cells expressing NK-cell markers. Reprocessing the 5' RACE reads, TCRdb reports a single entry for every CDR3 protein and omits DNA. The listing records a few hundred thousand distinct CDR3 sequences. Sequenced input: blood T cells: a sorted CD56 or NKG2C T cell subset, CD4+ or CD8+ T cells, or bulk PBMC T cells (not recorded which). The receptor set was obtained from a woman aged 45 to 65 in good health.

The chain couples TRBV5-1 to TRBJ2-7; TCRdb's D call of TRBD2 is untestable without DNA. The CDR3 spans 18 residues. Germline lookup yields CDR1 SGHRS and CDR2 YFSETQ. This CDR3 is CASSRSGLALRSSYEQYF.

CDR3 sequence: CSASGTSGAYEDTQYF. The genes are TRBV20-1 and TRBJ2-3; with no DNA, the TCRdb D assignment of TRBD2 cannot be verified. Per germline, CDR1 DFQATT and CDR2 SNEGSKA (reference sequence). CDR3 length: 16 amino acids.

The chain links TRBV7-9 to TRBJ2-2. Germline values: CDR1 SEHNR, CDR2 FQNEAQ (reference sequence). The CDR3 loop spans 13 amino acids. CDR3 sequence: CARAKSNTGELFF.

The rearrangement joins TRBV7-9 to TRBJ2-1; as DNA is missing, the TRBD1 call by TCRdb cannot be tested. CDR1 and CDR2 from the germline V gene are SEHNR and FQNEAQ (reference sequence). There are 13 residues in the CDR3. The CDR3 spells CASSLYTGNEQFF.

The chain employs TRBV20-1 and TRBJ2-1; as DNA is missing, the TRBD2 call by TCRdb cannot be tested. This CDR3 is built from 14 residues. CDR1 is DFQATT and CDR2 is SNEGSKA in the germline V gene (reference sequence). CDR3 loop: CSARDRGGSNEQFF.

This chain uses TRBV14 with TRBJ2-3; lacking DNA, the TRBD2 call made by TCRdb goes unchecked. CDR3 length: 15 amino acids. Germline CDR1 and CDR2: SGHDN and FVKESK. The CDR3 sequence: CASSTSGTYTDTQYF.

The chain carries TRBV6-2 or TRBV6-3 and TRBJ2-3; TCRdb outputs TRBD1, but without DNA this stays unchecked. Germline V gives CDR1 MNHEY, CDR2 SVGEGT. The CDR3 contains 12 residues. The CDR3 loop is CASSSYRVMQYF.

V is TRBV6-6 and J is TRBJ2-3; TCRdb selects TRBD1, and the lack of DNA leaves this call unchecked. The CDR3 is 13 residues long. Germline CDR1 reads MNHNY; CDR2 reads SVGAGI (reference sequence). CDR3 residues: CASWGPHSDTQYF.

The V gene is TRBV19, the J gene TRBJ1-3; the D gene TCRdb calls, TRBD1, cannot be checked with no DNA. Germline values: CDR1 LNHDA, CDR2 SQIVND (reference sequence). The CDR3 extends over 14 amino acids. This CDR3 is CASSIQGPGDTIYF.

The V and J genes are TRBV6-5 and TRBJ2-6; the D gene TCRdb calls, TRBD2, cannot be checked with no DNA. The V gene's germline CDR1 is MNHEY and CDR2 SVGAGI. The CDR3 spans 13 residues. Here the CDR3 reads CATEGSGANVLTF.

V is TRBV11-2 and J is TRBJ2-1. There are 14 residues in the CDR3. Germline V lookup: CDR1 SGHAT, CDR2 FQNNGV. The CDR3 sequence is CASSLALGYNEQFF.

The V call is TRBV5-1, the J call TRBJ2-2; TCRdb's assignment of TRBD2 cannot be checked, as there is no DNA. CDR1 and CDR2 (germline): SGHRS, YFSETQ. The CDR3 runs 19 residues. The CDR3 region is CASSFRTSGSSSNPGELFF.

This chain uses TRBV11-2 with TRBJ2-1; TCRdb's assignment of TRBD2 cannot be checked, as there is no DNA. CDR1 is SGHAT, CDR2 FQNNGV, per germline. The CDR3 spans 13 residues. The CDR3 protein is CASSRLEMNEQFF.

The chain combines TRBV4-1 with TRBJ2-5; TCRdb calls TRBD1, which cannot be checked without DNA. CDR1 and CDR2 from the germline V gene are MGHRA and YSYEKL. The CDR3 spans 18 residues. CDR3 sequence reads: CASSQIPIRDRGTETQYF.

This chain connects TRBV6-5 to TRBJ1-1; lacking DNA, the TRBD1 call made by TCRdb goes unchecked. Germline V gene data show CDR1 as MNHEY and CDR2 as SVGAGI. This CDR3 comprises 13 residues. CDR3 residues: CASGRQTPTEAFF.